This section outlines one TCR beta chain sequence together with its context. Its specificity is unknown. The sample originates from a study of post-analysis software for immune sequencing data. The wider study: Relapsing-remitting, secondary progressive and progressive-relapsing courses of multiple sclerosis were included. Study outcomes and limitations: With TRBV5-6, TRBV5-1 and TRBV20-1 included, about five TRBV segments were more frequent in patients than in controls. F measure showed strong co-clustering of same-batch samples. Controls significantly exceeded multiple sclerosis patients in normalized Chao1 diversity.

Included in the TCR beta cDNA libraries were unique molecular identifiers. There were roughly 1 to 11 million T cells, and about 500,000 cDNA molecules came from them. From the PCR reads, TCRdb called clonotypes with MiXCR, one entry per CDR3 protein. The sample includes 700,000 to 800,000 distinct CDR3 sequences, less than 35% of them seen just once. CDR1 and CDR2 from the germline V gene are DFQATT and SNEGSKA (reference sequence). The CDR3 covers 15 residues. With 2 bases removed from V and 4 bases from J, the gap between germline ends came to 15 bases. This sequence originates from a girl between 10 and 17 years old with multiple sclerosis. Sequenced material: blood. This chain uses TRBV20-1 with TRBJ1-5, with D possibly matching TRBD1 (6 bases). The CDR3 nucleotides are TGCAGTGCTAGAAACCCCGGACAGACAAATCAGCCCCAGCATTTT. It translates to CSARNPGQTNQPQHF.